These T cell receptor beta chains were read from a single sample in a study of cytomegalovirus exposure and HLA in healthy donors. This table comes from immunoSEQ multiplex PCR, and its TCRdb copy is limited to in-frame clones, with some not included. The data contain approximately 190,000 clones, approximately 80% of them seen just once; the ten biggest clones take up over 2%. Sequenced: PBMCs. The receptors derive from a woman between 50 and 59 years old in good health and CMV-seropositive. Each CDR3 is given with its conserved first and last residue. A D gene is named only where the DNA matches it firmly. The size field is filled for only some rows; it gives once, few, many or a size class.

D gene: -; V gene: TRBV7-9; clone size: few; J gene: TRBJ1-1; CDR3 protein: CASSFDESTGAFF; CDR3 DNA: TGTGCCAGCAGCTTTGACGAGTCAACGGGAGCTTTCTTT
D gene: TRBD1; V gene: TRBV7-6; clone size: -; J gene: TRBJ2-7; CDR3 protein: CASSLGTGAYEQYF; CDR3 DNA: TGTGCCAGCAGCTTAGGGACAGGGGCCTACGAGCAGTACTTC
D gene: -; V gene: TRBV9; clone size: -; J gene: TRBJ2-7; CDR3 protein: CASSVGVSKDTEQYF; CDR3 DNA: TGTGCCAGCAGCGTAGGGGTTAGCAAGGACACCGAGCAGTACTTC
D gene: TRBD2; V gene: TRBV14; clone size: -; J gene: TRBJ2-5; CDR3 protein: CASSRLAGSQETQYF; CDR3 DNA: TGTGCCAGCAGCCGACTAGCGGGGAGCCAAGAGACCCAGTACTTC
D gene: -; V gene: TRBV4-2; clone size: -; J gene: TRBJ1-4; CDR3 protein: CASSSQGYEEKLFF; CDR3 DNA: TGTGCCAGCAGCTCACAGGGCTATGAGGAAAAACTGTTTTTT
D gene: -; V gene: TRBV7-2; clone size: once; J gene: TRBJ2-5; CDR3 protein: CASSRGHQETQYF; CDR3 DNA: TGTGCCAGCAGCCGGGGTCACCAAGAGACCCAGTACTTC
D gene: TRBD1; V gene: TRBV7-8; clone size: -; J gene: TRBJ1-6; CDR3 protein: CASSLQGQVHSPLHF; CDR3 DNA: TGTGCCAGCAGCTTACAAGGACAGGTTCATTCACCCCTCCACTTT
D gene: TRBD1; V gene: TRBV5-1; clone size: -; J gene: TRBJ2-1; CDR3 protein: CASSMGQGDYNEQFF; CDR3 DNA: TGCGCCAGCAGCATGGGACAGGGGGACTACAATGAGCAGTTCTTC
D gene: -; V gene: TRBV28; clone size: -; J gene: TRBJ1-5; CDR3 protein: CASSNGGTANQPQHF; CDR3 DNA: TGTGCCAGCAGTAATGGGGGCACGGCGAATCAGCCCCAGCATTTT
D gene: TRBD2; V gene: TRBV28; clone size: -; J gene: TRBJ2-7; CDR3 protein: CASSFRGTSIIYEQYF; CDR3 DNA: TGTGCCAGCAGTTTTCGCGGGACTAGCATTATTTACGAGCAGTACTTC
D gene: -; V gene: TRBV11-3; clone size: few; J gene: TRBJ1-5; CDR3 protein: CASSSWRESNQPQHF; CDR3 DNA: TGTGCCAGCAGCTCTTGGAGGGAGAGCAATCAGCCCCAGCATTTT
D gene: TRBD2; V gene: TRBV11-2; clone size: -; J gene: TRBJ2-3; CDR3 protein: CASSLNGRGAGDTQYF; CDR3 DNA: TGTGCCAGCAGCTTAAACGGGCGGGGGGCGGGAGATACGCAGTATTTT
D gene: -; V gene: TRBV6-5; clone size: once; J gene: TRBJ2-7; CDR3 protein: CASTPEPYEQYF; CDR3 DNA: TGTGCCAGCACCCCCGAACCATACGAGCAGTACTTC
D gene: -; V gene: TRBV10-3; clone size: -; J gene: TRBJ2-1; CDR3 protein: CAISADRDNEQFF; CDR3 DNA: TGTGCCATCAGTGCGGACAGAGACAATGAGCAGTTCTTC
D gene: -; V gene: TRBV2; clone size: -; J gene: TRBJ2-1; CDR3 protein: CASTTGFLYNEQFF; CDR3 DNA: TGTGCCAGCACTACAGGATTCCTCTACAATGAGCAGTTCTTC
D gene: -; V gene: TRBV4-3; clone size: -; J gene: TRBJ1-2; CDR3 protein: CASSQVQDNYGYTF; CDR3 DNA: TGCGCCAGCAGCCAAGTTCAGGATAACTATGGCTACACCTTC
D gene: TRBD1; V gene: TRBV27; clone size: -; J gene: TRBJ2-7; CDR3 protein: CASKRGPAYEQYF; CDR3 DNA: TGTGCCAGCAAAAGGGGGCCGGCCTACGAGCAGTACTTC
D gene: TRBD1; V gene: TRBV9; clone size: -; J gene: TRBJ1-1; CDR3 protein: CASSVGALTGGGALTEAFF; CDR3 DNA: TGTGCCAGCAGCGTTGGGGCCCTTACAGGGGGTGGGGCATTAACTGAAGCTTTCTTT
D gene: -; V gene: TRBV7-9; clone size: -; J gene: TRBJ1-1; CDR3 protein: CASSARSDTEAFF; CDR3 DNA: TGTGCCAGCAGCGCGAGATCGGACACTGAAGCTTTCTTT
D gene: -; V gene: TRBV10-3; clone size: -; J gene: TRBJ2-3; CDR3 protein: CAISGDPGTLTTSTDTQYF; CDR3 DNA: TGTGCCATCAGTGGGGACCCCGGGACTTTAACGACTAGCACAGATACGCAGTATTTT
D gene: -; V gene: TRBV4-1; clone size: -; J gene: TRBJ2-7; CDR3 protein: CASSQDRGATYEQYF; CDR3 DNA: TGCGCCAGCAGCCAAGATCGGGGGGCGACCTACGAGCAGTACTTC
D gene: TRBD1; V gene: TRBV6-5; clone size: -; J gene: TRBJ2-7; CDR3 protein: CASTRQGSYEQYF; CDR3 DNA: TGTGCCAGCACTAGACAGGGATCCTACGAGCAGTACTTC
D gene: TRBD1; V gene: TRBV11-2; clone size: -; J gene: TRBJ2-1; CDR3 protein: CASSTRTGGGNEQFF; CDR3 DNA: TGTGCCAGCAGCACCCGGACAGGGGGTGGGAATGAGCAGTTCTTC
D gene: -; V gene: TRBV2; clone size: -; J gene: TRBJ1-4; CDR3 protein: CASRAGTINEKLFF; CDR3 DNA: TGTGCCAGCCGGGCCGGGACTATTAATGAAAAACTGTTTTTT
D gene: -; V gene: TRBV5-1; clone size: few; J gene: TRBJ2-3; CDR3 protein: CASSSHGDIRRTDTQYF; CDR3 DNA: TGCGCCAGCAGCTCCCATGGGGACATTCGGCGCACAGATACGCAGTATTTT
D gene: TRBD2; V gene: TRBV5-4; clone size: -; J gene: TRBJ2-7; CDR3 protein: CASSLGSSGGSYEQYF; CDR3 DNA: TGTGCCAGCAGCTTGGGGTCTAGCGGGGGCTCCTACGAGCAGTACTTC
D gene: TRBD2; V gene: TRBV5-6; clone size: -; J gene: TRBJ2-3; CDR3 protein: CASNLTGLGDTQYF; CDR3 DNA: TGTGCCAGCAACTTGACGGGACTAGGAGATACGCAGTATTTT
D gene: -; V gene: TRBV7-9; clone size: -; J gene: TRBJ2-5; CDR3 protein: CASSLRSVAEGETQYF; CDR3 DNA: TGTGCCAGCAGCTTACGGTCCGTCGCTGAGGGAGAGACCCAGTACTTC
D gene: -; V gene: TRBV27; clone size: -; J gene: TRBJ1-3; CDR3 protein: CASRAKGTGNTIYF; CDR3 DNA: TGTGCCAGCAGGGCTAAGGGGACTGGAAACACCATATATTTT
D gene: -; V gene: TRBV6-5; clone size: many; J gene: TRBJ2-2; CDR3 protein: CASSSTSSTGELFF; CDR3 DNA: TGTGCCAGCAGTTCGACTTCTTCCACCGGGGAGCTGTTTTTT
D gene: -; V gene: TRBV6-1; clone size: -; J gene: TRBJ1-6; CDR3 protein: CASTRGLDSPLHF; CDR3 DNA: TGTGCCAGCACGAGGGGGTTGGATTCACCCCTCCACTTT
D gene: -; V gene: TRBV19; clone size: -; J gene: TRBJ2-7; CDR3 protein: CASSDRSLNYEQYF; CDR3 DNA: TGTGCCAGTAGCGACAGGTCCTTAAACTACGAGCAGTACTTC